This record looks at one T cell receptor (beta chain) sequence and its context. Its cognate antigen is unknown. Germline CDR1 and CDR2: SEHNR and FQNEAQ (reference sequence). CDR3 length: 14 amino acids. V was pared by 2 bases and J by 5 bases, with 3 bases of the junction left unmatched. Each donor gave 9 to 10 milliliters of peripheral blood. The sample belongs to a study of blood T cells in healthy people across ages. Broader study findings: Estimates based on one million T cells were treated as lower bounds.

A sample-barcoded 5' primer and a J-beta primer mix were used in a second PCR of roughly 7 to 12 cycles. Template switching added a 12-random-nucleotide identifier to every cDNA molecule. Sequencing recovered at least 2.5 million CDR3-containing paired-end reads from each sample. TCRdb reprocessed the 5' RACE reads with MiXCR, giving one entry per CDR3 protein. In the table there are around 320,000 distinct CDR3 sequences, 25% to 30% of which are singletons. The source is a woman in her 70s in good health. The J gene is TRBJ2-7, the V gene TRBV7-9; 10 bases fit TRBD2. The sequencing input was blood. The CDR3 region has the DNA TGTGCCAGCAGCTTAACTAGCGGGGTCAACGAGCAGTACTTC. Amino acid sequence: CASSLTSGVNEQYF. The full variable domain, rest sourced from reference TRBV7-9 and TRBJ2-7, is DTGVSQNPRHKITKRGQNVTFRCDPISEHNRLYWYRQTLGQGPEFLTYFQNEAQLEKSRLLSDRFSAERPKGSFSTLEIQRTEQGDSAMYLCASSLTSGVNEQYFGPGTRLTVT.